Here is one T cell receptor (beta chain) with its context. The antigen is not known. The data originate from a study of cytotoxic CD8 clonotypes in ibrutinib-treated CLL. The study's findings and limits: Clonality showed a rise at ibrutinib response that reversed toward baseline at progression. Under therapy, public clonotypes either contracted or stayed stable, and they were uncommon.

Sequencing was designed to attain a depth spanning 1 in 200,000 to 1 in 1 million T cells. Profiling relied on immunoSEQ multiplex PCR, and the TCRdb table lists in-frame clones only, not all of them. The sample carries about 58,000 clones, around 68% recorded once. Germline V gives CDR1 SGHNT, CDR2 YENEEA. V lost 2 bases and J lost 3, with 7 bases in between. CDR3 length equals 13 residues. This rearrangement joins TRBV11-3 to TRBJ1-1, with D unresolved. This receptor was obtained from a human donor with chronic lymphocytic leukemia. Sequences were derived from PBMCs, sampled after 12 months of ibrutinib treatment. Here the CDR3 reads CASSLSGDTEAFF. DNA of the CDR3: TGTGCCAGCAGCTTAAGTGGGGACACTGAAGCTTTCTTT.